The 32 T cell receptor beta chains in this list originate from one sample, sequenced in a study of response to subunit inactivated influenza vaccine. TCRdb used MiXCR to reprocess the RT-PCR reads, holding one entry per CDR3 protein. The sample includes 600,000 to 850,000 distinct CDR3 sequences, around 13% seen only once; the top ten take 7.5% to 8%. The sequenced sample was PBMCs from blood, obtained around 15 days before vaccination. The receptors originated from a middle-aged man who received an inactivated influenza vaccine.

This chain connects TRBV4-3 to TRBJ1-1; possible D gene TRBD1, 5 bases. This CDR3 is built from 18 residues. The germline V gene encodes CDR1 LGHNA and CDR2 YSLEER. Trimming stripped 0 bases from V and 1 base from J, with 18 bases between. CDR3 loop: CASSQESGGRTTNTEAFF. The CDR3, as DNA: TGCGCCAGCAGCCAAGAGTCGGGAGGGCGGACAACGAACACTGAAGCTTTCTTT.

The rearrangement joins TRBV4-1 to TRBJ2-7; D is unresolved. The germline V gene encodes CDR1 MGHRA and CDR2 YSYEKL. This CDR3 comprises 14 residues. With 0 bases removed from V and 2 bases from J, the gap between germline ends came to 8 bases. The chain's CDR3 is CASSQDYQAYEQYF. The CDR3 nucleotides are TGCGCCAGCAGCCAAGATTACCAGGCCTACGAGCAGTACTTC.

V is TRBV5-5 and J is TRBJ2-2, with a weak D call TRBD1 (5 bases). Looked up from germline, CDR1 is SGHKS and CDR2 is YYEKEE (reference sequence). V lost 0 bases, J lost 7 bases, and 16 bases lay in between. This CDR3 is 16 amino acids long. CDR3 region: CASSLASAGSGGELFF. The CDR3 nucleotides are TGTGCCAGCAGCTTGGCTTCGGCAGGGTCCGGCGGGGAGCTGTTTTTT.

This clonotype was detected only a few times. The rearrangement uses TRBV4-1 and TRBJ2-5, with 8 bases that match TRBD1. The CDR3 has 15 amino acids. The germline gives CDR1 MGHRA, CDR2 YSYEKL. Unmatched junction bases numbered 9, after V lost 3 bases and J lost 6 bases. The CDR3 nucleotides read TGCGCCAGCAGCCAGGATGGGCAGGGGGCTAAGACCCAGTACTTC. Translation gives CASSQDGQGAKTQYF.

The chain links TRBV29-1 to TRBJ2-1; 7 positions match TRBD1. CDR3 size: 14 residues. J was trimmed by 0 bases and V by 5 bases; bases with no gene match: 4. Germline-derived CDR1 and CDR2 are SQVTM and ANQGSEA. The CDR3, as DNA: TGCAGCGTTCTCGGGACAGACTCCTACAATGAGCAGTTCTTC. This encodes CSVLGTDSYNEQFF.

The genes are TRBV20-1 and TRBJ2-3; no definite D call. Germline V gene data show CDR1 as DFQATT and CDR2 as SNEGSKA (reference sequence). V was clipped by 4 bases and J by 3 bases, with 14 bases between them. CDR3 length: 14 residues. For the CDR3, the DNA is TGCAGTGCTAAAACGGGCCCCGGAACAGATACGCAGTATTTT. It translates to CSAKTGPGTDTQYF.

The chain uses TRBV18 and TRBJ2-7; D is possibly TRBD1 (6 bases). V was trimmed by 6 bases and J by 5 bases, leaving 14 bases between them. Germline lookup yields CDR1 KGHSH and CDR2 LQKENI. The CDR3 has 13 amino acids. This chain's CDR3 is CASSNNKGDEQYF. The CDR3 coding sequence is TGTGCCAGCTCGAATAATAAGGGGGACGAGCAGTACTTC.

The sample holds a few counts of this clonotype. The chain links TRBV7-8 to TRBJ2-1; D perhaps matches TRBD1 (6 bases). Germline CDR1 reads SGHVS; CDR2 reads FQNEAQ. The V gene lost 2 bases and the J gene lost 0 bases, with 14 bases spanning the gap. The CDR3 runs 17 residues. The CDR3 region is CASSLIQGSYSYNEQFF. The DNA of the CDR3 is TGTGCCAGCAGCTTAATCCAGGGGTCGTACTCCTACAATGAGCAGTTCTTC. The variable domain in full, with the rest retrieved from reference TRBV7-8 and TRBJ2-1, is GAGVSQSPRYKVAKRGQDVALRCDPISGHVSLFWYQQALGQGPEFLTYFQNEAQLDKSGLPSDRFFAERPEGSVSTLKIQRTQQEDSAVYLCASSLIQGSYSYNEQFFGPGTRLTVL.

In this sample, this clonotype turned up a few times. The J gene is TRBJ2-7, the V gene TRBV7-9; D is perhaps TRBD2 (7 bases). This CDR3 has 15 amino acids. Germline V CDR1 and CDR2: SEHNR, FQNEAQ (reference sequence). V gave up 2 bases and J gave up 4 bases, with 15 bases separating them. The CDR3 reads CASSLSGGPGYEQYF. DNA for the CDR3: TGTGCCAGCAGCTTATCGGGGGGCCCTGGGTACGAGCAGTACTTC.

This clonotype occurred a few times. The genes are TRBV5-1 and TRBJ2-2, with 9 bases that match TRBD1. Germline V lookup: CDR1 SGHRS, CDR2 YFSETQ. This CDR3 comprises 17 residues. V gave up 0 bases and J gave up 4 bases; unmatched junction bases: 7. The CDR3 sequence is CASSLAYGTGPTGELFF. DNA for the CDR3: TGCGCCAGCAGCTTGGCCTACGGGACAGGGCCCACCGGGGAGCTGTTTTTT.

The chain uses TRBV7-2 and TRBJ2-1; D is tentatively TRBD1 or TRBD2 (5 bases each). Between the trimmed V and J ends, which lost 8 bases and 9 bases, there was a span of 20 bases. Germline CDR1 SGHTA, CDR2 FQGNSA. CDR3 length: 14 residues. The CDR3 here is CASDPGASVREQFF. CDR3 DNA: TGTGCCAGCGACCCCGGGGCTTCGGTGCGTGAGCAGTTCTTC.

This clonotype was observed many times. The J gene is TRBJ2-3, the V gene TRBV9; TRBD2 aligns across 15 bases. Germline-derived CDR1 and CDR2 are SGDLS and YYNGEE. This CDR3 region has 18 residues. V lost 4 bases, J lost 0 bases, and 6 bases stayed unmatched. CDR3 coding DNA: TGTGCCAGCAGCCCCGGACTAGCGGGAGGGTTAAGCACAGATACGCAGTATTTT. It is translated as CASSPGLAGGLSTDTQYF.

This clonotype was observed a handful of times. The CDR3: CARSLVRTGLYTGELFF. CDR3 DNA: TGTGCCAGAAGCCTGGTCAGGACCGGACTTTACACCGGGGAGCTGTTTTTT. This rearrangement joins TRBV5-3 to TRBJ2-2; the D gene is possibly TRBD2 (5 bases). TRBV5-3 is filed as an ORF, its function uncertain. Trimming shortened V by 4 bases and J by 3 bases, and 19 bases separated the two germline ends. The CDR3 covers 17 residues.

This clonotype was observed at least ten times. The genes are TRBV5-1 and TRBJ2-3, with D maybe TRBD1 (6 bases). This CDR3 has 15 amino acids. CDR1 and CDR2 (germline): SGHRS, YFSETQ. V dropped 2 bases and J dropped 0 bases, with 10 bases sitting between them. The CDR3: CASSLVRGSTDTQYF. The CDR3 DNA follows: TGCGCCAGCAGCTTAGTCAGGGGTAGCACAGATACGCAGTATTTT.

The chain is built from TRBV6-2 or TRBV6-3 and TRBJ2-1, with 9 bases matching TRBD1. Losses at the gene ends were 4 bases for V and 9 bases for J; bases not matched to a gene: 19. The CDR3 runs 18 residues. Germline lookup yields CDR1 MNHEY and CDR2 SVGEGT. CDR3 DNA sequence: TGTGCCAGCAGTTTCCAACAGGGGGCATCTCGAACATACGGTGAGCAGTTCTTC. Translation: CASSFQQGASRTYGEQFF.

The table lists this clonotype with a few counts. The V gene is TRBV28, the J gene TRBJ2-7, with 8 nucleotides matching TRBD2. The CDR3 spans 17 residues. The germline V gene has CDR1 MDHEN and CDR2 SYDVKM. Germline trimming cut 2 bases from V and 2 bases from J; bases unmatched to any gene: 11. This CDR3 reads CASSLGVAGFLTYEQYF. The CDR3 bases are TGTGCCAGCAGTTTAGGGGTAGCGGGGTTTTTAACCTACGAGCAGTACTTC.

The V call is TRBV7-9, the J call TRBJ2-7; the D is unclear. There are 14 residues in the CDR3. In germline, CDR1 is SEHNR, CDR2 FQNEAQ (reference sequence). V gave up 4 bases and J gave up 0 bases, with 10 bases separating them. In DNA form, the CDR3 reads TGTGCCAGCAGCTCCTCTGAGAGCTCCTACGAGCAGTACTTC. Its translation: CASSSSESSYEQYF.

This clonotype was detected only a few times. The DNA for the CDR3 is TGTGCCATCAGTGACACAGGGGACCCTTCGCTCGCAGATACGCAGTATTTT. Translation: CAISDTGDPSLADTQYF. V gene TRBV10-3 combines with J gene TRBJ2-3; 7 positions agree with TRBD1. Germline V gene sequence: CDR1 ENHRY, CDR2 SYGVKD. Losses at the gene ends were 3 bases for V and 4 bases for J; bases not matched to a gene: 13. There are 17 residues in the CDR3.

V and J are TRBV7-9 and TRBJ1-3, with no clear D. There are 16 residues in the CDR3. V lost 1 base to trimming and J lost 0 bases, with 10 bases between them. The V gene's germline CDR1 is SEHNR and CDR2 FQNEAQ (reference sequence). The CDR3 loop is CASSLDFSDSGNTIYF. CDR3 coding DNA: TGTGCCAGCAGCTTAGATTTCTCGGACTCTGGAAACACCATATATTTT.

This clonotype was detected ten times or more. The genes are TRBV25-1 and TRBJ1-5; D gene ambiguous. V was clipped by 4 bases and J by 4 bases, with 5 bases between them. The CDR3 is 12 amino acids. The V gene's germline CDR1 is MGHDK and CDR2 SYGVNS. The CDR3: CASSVGNQPQHF. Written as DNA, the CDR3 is TGTGCCAGCAGTGTGGGGAATCAGCCCCAGCATTTT.

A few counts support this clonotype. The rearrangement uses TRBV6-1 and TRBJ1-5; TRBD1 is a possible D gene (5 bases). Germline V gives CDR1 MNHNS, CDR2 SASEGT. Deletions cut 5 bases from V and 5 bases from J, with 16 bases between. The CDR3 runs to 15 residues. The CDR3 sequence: CASSRDGLEYQPQHF. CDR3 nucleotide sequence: TGTGCCAGCAGTCGGGACGGGCTTGAGTATCAGCCCCAGCATTTT.

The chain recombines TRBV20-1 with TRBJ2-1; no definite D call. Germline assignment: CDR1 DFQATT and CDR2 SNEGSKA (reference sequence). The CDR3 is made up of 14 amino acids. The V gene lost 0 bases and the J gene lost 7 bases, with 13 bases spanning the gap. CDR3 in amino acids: CSARDLGSGNEQFF. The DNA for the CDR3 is TGCAGTGCTAGAGATTTGGGATCCGGGAATGAGCAGTTCTTC.

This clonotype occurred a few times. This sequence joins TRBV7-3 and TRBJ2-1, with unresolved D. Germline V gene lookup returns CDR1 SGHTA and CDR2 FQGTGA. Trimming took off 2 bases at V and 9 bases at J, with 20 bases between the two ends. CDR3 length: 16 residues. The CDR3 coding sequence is TGTGCCAGCAGCTTAGCCCCGCGAGGCTCAGGACCTGAGCAGTTCTTC. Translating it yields CASSLAPRGSGPEQFF.

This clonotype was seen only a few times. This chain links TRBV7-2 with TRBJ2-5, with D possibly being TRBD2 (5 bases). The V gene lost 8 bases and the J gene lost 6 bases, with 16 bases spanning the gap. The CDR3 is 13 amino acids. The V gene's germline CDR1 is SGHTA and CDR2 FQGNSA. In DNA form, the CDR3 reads TGTGCCAGCGGAAATGGACCGGGGAAGACCCAGTACTTC. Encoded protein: CASGNGPGKTQYF.

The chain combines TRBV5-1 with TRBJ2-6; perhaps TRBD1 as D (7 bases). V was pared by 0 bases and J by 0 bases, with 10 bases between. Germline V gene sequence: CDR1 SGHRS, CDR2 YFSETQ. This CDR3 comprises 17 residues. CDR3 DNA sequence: TGCGCCAGCAGCTTGGGCGGGACAGTCTCTGGGGCCAACGTCCTGACTTTC. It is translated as CASSLGGTVSGANVLTF.

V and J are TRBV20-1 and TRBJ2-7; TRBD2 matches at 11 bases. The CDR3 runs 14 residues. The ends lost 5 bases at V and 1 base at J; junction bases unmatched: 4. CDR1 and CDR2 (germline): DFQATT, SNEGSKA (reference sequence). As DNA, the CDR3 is TGCAGTGCTTTCGGGACTAGCGGTTCCTACGAGCAGTACTTC. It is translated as CSAFGTSGSYEQYF.

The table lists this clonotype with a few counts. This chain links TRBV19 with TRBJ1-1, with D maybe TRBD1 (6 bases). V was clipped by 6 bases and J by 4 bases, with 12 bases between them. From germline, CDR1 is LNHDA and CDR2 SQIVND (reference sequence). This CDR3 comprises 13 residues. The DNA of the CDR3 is TGTGCCAGTAGCCCCGGACAGATCACTGAAGCTTTCTTT. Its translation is CASSPGQITEAFF. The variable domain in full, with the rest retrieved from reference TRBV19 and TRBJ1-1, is DGGITQSPKYLFRKEGQNVTLSCEQNLNHDAMYWYRQDPGQGLRLIYYSQIVNDFQKGDIAEGYSVSREKKESFPLTVTSAQKNPTAFYLCASSPGQITEAFFGQGTRLTVV.

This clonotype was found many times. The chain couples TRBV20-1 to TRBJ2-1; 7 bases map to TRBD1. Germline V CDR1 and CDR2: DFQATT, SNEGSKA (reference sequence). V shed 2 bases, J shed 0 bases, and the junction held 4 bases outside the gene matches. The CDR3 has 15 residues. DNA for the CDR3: TGCAGTGCTAGATCCCGGGACAGCTCCTACAATGAGCAGTTCTTC. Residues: CSARSRDSSYNEQFF.

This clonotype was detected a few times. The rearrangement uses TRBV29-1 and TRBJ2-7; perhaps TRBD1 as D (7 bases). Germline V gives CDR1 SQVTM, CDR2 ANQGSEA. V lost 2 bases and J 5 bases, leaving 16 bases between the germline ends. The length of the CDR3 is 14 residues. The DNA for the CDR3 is TGCAGCGTTGAAAGATGGCAGGGGGGTAACGAGCAGTACTTC. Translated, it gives CSVERWQGGNEQYF.

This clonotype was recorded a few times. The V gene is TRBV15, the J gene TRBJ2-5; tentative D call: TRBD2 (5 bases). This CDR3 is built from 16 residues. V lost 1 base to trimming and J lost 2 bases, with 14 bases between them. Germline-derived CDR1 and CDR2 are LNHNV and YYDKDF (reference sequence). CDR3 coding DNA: TGTGCCACCAGCAGAGTGAGGAGGTTCCCTCAAGAGACCCAGTACTTC. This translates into CATSRVRRFPQETQYF. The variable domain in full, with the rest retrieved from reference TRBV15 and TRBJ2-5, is DAMVIQNPRYQVTQFGKPVTLSCSQTLNHNVMYWYQQKSSQAPKLLFHYYDKDFNNEADTPDNFQSRRPNTSFCFLDIRSPGLGDTAMYLCATSRVRRFPQETQYFGPGTRLLVL.

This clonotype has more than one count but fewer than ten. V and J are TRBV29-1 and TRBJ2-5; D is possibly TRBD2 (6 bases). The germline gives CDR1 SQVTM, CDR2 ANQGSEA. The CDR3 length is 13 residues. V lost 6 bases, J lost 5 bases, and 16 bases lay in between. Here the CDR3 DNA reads TGCAGCGTGCTAGCGCGGCCTCTGGAGACCCAGTACTTC. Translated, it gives CSVLARPLETQYF.

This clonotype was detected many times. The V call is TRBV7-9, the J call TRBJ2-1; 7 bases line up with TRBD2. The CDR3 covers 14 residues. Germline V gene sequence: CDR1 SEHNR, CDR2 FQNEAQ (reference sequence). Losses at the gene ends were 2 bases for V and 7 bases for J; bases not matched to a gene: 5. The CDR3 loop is CASSLLIGGNEQFF. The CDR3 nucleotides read TGTGCCAGCAGCTTATTAATCGGGGGGAATGAGCAGTTCTTC. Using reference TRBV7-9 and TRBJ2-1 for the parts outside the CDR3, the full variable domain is DTGVSQNPRHKITKRGQNVTFRCDPISEHNRLYWYRQTLGQGPEFLTYFQNEAQLEKSRLLSDRFSAERPKGSFSTLEIQRTEQGDSAMYLCASSLLIGGNEQFFGPGTRLTVL.